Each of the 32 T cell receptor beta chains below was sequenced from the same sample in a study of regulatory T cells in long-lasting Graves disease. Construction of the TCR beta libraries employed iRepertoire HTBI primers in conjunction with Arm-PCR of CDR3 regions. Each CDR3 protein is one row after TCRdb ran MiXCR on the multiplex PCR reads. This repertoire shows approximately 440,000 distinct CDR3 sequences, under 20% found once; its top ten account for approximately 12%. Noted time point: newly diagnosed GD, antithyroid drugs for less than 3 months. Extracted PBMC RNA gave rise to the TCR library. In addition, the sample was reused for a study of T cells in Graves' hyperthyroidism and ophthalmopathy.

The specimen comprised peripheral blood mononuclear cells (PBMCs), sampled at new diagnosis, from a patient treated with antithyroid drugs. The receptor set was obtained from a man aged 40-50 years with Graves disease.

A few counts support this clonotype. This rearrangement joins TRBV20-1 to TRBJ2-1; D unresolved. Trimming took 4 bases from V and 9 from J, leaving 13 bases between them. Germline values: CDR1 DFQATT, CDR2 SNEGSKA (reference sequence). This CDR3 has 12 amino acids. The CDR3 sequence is CSATEVPREQFF. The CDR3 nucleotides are TGCAGTGCTACCGAAGTCCCCCGTGAGCAGTTCTTC.

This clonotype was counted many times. The CDR3 DNA is TGTGCCTCGGGGGGGGCTACTTCTGGGGCCAACGTCCTGACTTTC. Protein product: CASGGATSGANVLTF. V and J are TRBV28 and TRBJ2-6; 8 nucleotides align to TRBD2. CDR1 is MDHEN, CDR2 SYDVKM, per germline. J lost 1 base, V lost 11 bases, and 7 bases had no gene match. The length of the CDR3 is 15 residues.

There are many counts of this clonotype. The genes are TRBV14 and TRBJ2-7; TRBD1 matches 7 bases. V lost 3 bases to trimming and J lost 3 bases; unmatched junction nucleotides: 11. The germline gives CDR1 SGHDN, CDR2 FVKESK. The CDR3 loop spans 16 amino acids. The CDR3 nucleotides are TGTGCCAGCAGCCAGAGGGTGTCAAGGGACAGCTACGAGCAGTACTTC. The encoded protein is CASSQRVSRDSYEQYF.

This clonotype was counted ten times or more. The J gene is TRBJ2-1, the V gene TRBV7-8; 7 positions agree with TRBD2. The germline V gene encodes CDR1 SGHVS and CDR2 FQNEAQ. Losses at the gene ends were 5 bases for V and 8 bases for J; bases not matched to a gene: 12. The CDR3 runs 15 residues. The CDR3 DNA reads TGTGCCAGCAGCCCTAGGACAAGGGGAGGGGATGAGCAGTTCTTC. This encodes CASSPRTRGGDEQFF.

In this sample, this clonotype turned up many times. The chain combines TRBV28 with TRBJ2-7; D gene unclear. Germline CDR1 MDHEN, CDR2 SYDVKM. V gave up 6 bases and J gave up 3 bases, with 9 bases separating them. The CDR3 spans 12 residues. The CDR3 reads CASSSASYEQYF. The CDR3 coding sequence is TGTGCCAGCAGCTCCGCAAGCTACGAGCAGTACTTC.

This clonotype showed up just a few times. The CDR3 is CASSQSGTEPGHEQFF. The CDR3 nucleotides are TGTGCCAGCAGCCAGTCTGGGACGGAGCCAGGACATGAGCAGTTCTTC. This chain joins TRBV4-2 and TRBJ2-1, with D possibly called TRBD1 or TRBD2 (5 bases each). Germline CDR1 reads LGHNA; CDR2 reads YNFKEQ. This CDR3 is 16 amino acids long. The V end lost 3 bases, the J end lost 8 bases, and 20 bases lay between the germline ends.

The CDR3 region is CATSRPAGNEQFF. DNA of the CDR3: TGTGCCACCAGTCGGCCCGCGGGTAATGAGCAGTTCTTC. The chain uses TRBV24-1 and TRBJ2-1, with TRBD2 as a possible D gene (5 bases). Per germline, CDR1 KGHDR and CDR2 SFDVKD. Deletions cut 6 bases from V and 7 bases from J, with 12 bases between. This CDR3 spans 13 amino acids.

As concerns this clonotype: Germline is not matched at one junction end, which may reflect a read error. CDR3 sequence: CVSTTSGYEQFF. CDR3 DNA: TGTGTCAGCACCACGTCGGGGTATGAGCAGTTCTTC. J is TRBJ2-1 and V is TRBV28, with TRBD2 as a possible D gene (5 bases). This CDR3 spans 12 amino acids. Germline loops: CDR1 MDHEN, CDR2 SYDVKM.

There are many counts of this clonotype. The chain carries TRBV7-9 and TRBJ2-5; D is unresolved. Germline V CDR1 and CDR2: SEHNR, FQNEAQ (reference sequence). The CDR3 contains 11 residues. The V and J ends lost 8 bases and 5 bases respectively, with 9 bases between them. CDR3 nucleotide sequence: TGTGCCAGCGGGTTTTCGGAGACCCAGTACTTC. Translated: CASGFSETQYF.

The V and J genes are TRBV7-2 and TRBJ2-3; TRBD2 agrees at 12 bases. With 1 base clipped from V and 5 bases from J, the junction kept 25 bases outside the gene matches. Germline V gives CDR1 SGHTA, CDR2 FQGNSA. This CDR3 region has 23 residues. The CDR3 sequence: CASSLVPGYMTSGRPRFGDTQYF. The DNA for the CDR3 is TGTGCCAGCAGCTTAGTCCCAGGGTACATGACTAGCGGGAGACCACGGTTCGGAGATACGCAGTATTTT.

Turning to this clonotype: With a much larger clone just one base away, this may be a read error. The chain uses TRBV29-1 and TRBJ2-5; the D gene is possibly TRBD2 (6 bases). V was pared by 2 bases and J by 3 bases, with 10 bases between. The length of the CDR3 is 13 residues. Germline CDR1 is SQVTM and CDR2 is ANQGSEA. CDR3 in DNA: TGCAGCGTTGAATGGGGGGTCAAAGAGACCCAGTACTTC. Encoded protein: CSVEWGVKETQYF.

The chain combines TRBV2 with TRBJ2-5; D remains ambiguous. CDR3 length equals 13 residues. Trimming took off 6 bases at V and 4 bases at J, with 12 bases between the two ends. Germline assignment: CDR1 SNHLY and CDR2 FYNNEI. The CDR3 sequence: CASSHDIGETQYF. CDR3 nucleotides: TGTGCCAGCAGCCACGACATAGGAGAGACCCAGTACTTC.

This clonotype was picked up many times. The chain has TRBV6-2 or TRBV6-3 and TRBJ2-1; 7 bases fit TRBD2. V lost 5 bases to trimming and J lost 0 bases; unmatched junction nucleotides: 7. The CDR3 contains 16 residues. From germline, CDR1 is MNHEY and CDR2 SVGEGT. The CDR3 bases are TGTGCCAGCAGTGACGCCGGGGGGAGCTCCTACAATGAGCAGTTCTTC. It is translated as CASSDAGGSSYNEQFF.

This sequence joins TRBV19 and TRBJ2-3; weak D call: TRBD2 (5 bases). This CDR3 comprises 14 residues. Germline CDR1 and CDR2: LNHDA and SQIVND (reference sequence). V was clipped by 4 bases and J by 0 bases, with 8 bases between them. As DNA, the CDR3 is TGTGCCAGTAGTACCCAGCGGAGCACAGATACGCAGTATTTT. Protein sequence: CASSTQRSTDTQYF.

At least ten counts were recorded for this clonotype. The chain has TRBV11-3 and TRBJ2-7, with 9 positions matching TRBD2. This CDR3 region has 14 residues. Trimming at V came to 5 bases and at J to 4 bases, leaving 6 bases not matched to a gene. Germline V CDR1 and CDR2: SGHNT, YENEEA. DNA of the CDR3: TGTGCCAGCAGCCCCCCGACTAGCGGATACGAGCAGTACTTC. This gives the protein CASSPPTSGYEQYF.

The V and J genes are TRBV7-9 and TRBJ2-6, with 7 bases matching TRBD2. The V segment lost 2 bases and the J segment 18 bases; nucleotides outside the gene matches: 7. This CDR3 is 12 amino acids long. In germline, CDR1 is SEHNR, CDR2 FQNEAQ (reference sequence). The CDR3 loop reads CASSLLGGSWTF. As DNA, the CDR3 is TGTGCCAGCAGCTTATTGGGCGGGAGCTGGACTTTC.

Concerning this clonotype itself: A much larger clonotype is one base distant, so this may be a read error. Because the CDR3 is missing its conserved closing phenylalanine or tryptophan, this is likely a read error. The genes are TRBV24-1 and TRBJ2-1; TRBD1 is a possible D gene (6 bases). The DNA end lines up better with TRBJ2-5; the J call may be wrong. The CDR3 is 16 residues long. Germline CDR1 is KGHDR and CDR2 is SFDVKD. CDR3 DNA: TGTGCCACCAGTGATTTGCAAGGCAGGGGTCCAGAGACCCAGTACCTC. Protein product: CATSDLQGRGPETQYL.

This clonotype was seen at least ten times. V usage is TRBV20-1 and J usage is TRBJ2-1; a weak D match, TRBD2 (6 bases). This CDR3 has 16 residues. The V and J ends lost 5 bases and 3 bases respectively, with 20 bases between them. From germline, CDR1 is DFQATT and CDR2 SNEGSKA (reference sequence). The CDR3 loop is CSAQKESGSLYNEQFF. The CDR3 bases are TGCAGTGCTCAGAAAGAAAGCGGGTCCCTCTACAATGAGCAGTTCTTC.

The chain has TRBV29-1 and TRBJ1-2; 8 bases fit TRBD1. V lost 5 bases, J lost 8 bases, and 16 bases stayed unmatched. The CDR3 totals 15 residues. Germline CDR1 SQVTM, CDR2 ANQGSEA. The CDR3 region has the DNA TGCAGCGTTTCGAGCCCTGCAGGGGGCGGTTTGGGCTACACCTTC. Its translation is CSVSSPAGGGLGYTF.

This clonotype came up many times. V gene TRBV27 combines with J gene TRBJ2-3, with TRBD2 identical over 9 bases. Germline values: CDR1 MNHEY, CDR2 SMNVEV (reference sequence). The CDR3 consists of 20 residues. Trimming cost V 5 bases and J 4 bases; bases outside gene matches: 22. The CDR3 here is CASSDSGLAGASFSPDTQYF. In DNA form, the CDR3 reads TGTGCCAGCAGTGACTCTGGCTTAGCGGGGGCTTCATTCTCCCCAGATACGCAGTATTTT.

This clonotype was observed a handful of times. The CDR3 DNA reads TGCAGCGTTGATCTCACGGGAGATACGCAGTATTTT. Residues: CSVDLTGDTQYF. The chain links TRBV29-1 to TRBJ2-3; D uncertain. The germline CDR1 and CDR2 sequences are SQVTM and ANQGSEA. This CDR3 is built from 12 residues. Trimming removed 3 bases from V and 5 bases from J, with 9 bases in between.

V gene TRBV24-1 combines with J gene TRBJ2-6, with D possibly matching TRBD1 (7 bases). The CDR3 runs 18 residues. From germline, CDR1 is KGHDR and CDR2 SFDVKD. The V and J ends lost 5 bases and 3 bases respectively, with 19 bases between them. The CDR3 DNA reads TGTGCCACCAGTGGGAGTGGAGGGGGCGCTTTTGGGGCCAACGTCCTGACTTTC. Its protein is CATSGSGGGAFGANVLTF.

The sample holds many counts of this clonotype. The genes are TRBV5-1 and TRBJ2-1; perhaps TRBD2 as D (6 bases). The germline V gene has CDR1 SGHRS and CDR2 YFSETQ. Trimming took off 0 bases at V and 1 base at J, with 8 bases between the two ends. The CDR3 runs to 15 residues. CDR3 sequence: CASSLVAESYNEQFF. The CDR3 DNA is TGCGCCAGCAGCTTGGTAGCGGAATCCTACAATGAGCAGTTCTTC. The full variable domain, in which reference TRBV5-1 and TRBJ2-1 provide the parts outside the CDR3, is KAGVTQTPRYLIKTRGQQVTLSCSPISGHRSVSWYQQTPGQGLQFLFEYFSETQRNKGNFPGRFSGRQFSNSRSEMNVSTLELGDSALYLCASSLVAESYNEQFFGPGTRLTVL.

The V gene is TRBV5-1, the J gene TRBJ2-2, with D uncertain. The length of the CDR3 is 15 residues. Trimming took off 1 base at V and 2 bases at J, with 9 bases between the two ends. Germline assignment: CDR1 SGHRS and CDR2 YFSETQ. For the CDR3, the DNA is TGCGCCAGCAGCTTGCGGCCAGAAAACACCGGGGAGCTGTTTTTT. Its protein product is CASSLRPENTGELFF.

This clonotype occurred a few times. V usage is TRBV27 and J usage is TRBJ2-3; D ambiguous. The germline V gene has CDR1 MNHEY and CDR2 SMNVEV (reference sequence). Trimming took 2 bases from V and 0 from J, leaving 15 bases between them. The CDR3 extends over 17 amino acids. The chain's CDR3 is CASSLVVVGTSTDTQYF. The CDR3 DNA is TGTGCCAGCAGTTTAGTGGTGGTGGGCACTAGCACAGATACGCAGTATTTT.

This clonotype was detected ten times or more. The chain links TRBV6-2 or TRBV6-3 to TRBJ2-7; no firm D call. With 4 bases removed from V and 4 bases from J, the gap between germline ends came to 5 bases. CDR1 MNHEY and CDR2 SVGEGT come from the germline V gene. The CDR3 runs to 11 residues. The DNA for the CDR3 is TGTGCCAGCAGTTCTAAATACGAGCAGTACTTC. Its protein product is CASSSKYEQYF.

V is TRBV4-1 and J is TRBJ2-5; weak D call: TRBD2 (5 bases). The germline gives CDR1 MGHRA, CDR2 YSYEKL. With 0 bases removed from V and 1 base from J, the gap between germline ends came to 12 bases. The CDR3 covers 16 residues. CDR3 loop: CASSQEGRLSQETQYF. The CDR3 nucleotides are TGCGCCAGCAGCCAAGAAGGGAGACTAAGCCAAGAGACCCAGTACTTC.

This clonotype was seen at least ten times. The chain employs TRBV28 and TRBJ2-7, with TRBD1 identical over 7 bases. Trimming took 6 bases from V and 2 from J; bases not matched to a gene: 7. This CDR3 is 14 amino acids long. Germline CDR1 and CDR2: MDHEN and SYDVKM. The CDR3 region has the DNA TGTGCCAGCAGCCGGACAGGCTCCCCCTACGAGCAGTACTTC. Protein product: CASSRTGSPYEQYF.

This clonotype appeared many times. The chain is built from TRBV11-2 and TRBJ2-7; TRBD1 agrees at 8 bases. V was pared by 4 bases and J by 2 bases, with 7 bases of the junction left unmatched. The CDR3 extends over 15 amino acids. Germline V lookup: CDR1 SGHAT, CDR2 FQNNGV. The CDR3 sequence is CASSSGQALTYEQYF. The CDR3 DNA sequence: TGTGCCAGCAGCTCGGGACAGGCCTTAACCTACGAGCAGTACTTC.

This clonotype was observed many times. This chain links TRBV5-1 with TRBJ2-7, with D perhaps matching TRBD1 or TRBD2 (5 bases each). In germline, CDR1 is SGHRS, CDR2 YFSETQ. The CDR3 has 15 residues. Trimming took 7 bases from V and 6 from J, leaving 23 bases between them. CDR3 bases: TGCGCCAGCCAACCCTCCGGGACGGTGGCCGCCGAGCAGTACTTC. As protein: CASQPSGTVAAEQYF.

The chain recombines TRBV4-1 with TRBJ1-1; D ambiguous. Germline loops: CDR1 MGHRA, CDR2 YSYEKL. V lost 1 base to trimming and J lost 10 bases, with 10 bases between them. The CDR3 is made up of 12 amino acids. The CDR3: CASSQGLLGAFF. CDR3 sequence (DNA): TGCGCCAGCAGCCAAGGGTTGTTGGGAGCTTTCTTT.

The DNA for the CDR3 is TGCGCCAGCAGCTTAAATGGAAGAGCAACTAATGAAAAACTGTTTTTT. Translated: CASSLNGRATNEKLFF. The V and J genes are TRBV5-1 and TRBJ1-4; no clear D gene. From germline, CDR1 is SGHRS and CDR2 YFSETQ. Trimming took 2 bases from V and 0 from J, leaving 11 bases between them. This CDR3 is built from 16 residues.